A single sample is the source of the 12 T cell receptor beta chains below, sequenced in a study of blood T cell repertoires in COVID-19 (dated by TCRdb to about 2020). The library was obtained by the immunoSEQ multiplex PCR assay. Here the immuneACCESS table is served through TCRdb, limited to in-frame sequences with V and J called. Missing clones are a known gap in these copies; in checked studies unresolved V genes cover under half, and the rest lacks a known reason. The sample table holds about 42,000 clones, of which 89% were seen once. The ten most abundant clones make up 0.4% of the sample. The specimen was peripheral blood. The receptors come from a human donor in a cohort sampled during active COVID-19.

The gene calls are TRBV9 and TRBJ1-1; TRBD1 agrees at 7 bases. The CDR3 contains 15 residues. The V segment lost 0 bases and the J segment 6 bases; nucleotides outside the gene matches: 8. Germline-derived CDR1 and CDR2 are SGDLS and YYNGEE. For the CDR3, the DNA is TGTGCCAGCAGCGTAGACTGGCAGGGGGTGGCTGAAGCTTTCTTT. It yields the protein CASSVDWQGVAEAFF.

The CDR3 nucleotides read TGTGCCAGCAGTTTAGGGACACACCAGCCCCAGCATTTT. This sequence encodes CASSLGTHQPQHF. V gene TRBV12-3 or TRBV12-4 combines with J gene TRBJ1-5; TRBD1 might be the D (5 bases). The CDR3 runs 13 residues. Trimming cost V 1 base and J 7 bases, with 8 bases left between them.

The chain employs TRBV19 and TRBJ1-5; a possible D gene is TRBD1 (6 bases). V lost 3 bases and J 4 bases, leaving 13 bases between the germline ends. Germline CDR1 is LNHDA and CDR2 is SQIVND (reference sequence). The CDR3 consists of 15 residues. CDR3 bases: TGTGCCAGTAGTATCTGGGGGCGTCGGAATCAGCCCCAGCATTTT. This codes for CASSIWGRRNQPQHF.

This chain links TRBV5-1 with TRBJ1-1, with unresolved D. The CDR3 runs 11 residues. V was pared by 4 bases and J by 7 bases, with 8 bases between. Per the germline V gene, CDR1 is SGHRS and CDR2 is YFSETQ. DNA for the CDR3: TGCGCCAGCAGCCTATCAGGTGAAGCTTTCTTT. Translation: CASSLSGEAFF.

The CDR3 DNA sequence: TGTGCCAGTAGTCTACAGGGTTGGTACACTGAAGCTTTCTTT. Encoded protein: CASSLQGWYTEAFF. The genes are TRBV19 and TRBJ1-1, with a possible D match to TRBD1 (6 bases). The germline V gene encodes CDR1 LNHDA and CDR2 SQIVND (reference sequence). V lost 5 bases to trimming and J lost 3 bases, with 13 bases between them. The CDR3 contains 14 residues.

V gene TRBV5-6 combines with J gene TRBJ1-2, with 7 nucleotides matching TRBD1. This CDR3 has 14 residues. Trimming at V came to 2 bases and at J to 5 bases, leaving 6 bases not matched to a gene. Germline CDR1 and CDR2: SGHDT and YYEEEE. The CDR3 DNA reads as TGTGCCAGCAGCTTAAGGGACAGAAGTTATGGCTACACCTTC. This gives the protein CASSLRDRSYGYTF.

The J gene is TRBJ2-7, the V gene TRBV4-1; 10 nucleotides align to TRBD1. V was clipped by 2 bases and J by 3 bases; unmatched bases: 7. This CDR3 has 16 amino acids. The germline V gene has CDR1 MGHRA and CDR2 YSYEKL. This CDR3 is CASSQNWDRGNYEQYF. Here the CDR3 DNA reads TGCGCCAGCAGCCAAAATTGGGACAGGGGTAACTACGAGCAGTACTTC.

The rearrangement uses TRBV19 and TRBJ1-2; 7 bases align to TRBD1. In germline, CDR1 is LNHDA, CDR2 SQIVND (reference sequence). The length of the CDR3 is 15 residues. V shed 0 bases, J shed 8 bases, and the junction held 9 bases outside the gene matches. The CDR3 region has the DNA TGTGCCAGTAGTATAGATCTGGAGGGGGCGGACGGCTACACCTTC. Its protein is CASSIDLEGADGYTF.

This chain joins TRBV5-1 and TRBJ2-7, with D tentatively TRBD2 (5 bases). Germline CDR1 reads SGHRS; CDR2 reads YFSETQ. CDR3 length: 18 amino acids. With 0 bases removed from V and 3 bases from J, the gap between germline ends came to 22 bases. The CDR3 spells CASSLATILTGNHYEQYF. The CDR3, as DNA: TGCGCCAGCAGCTTGGCCACAATCCTGACCGGGAACCACTACGAGCAGTACTTC.

The rearrangement uses TRBV27 and TRBJ1-2, with 7 bases matching TRBD1. Germline loops: CDR1 MNHEY, CDR2 SMNVEV (reference sequence). The CDR3 totals 16 residues. V lost 6 bases and J lost 2; bases outside the gene matches: 12. CDR3 sequence (DNA): TGTGCCAGCAGCCCAAGCGTGGGACAGCGCAACTATGGCTACACCTTC. Amino acid sequence: CASSPSVGQRNYGYTF.

In this sample, this clone turned up once. The CDR3 DNA reads TGTGCCAGCAGCTTAGCCGGGGCTTACAGGGCAATAAACTATGGCTACACCTTC. Protein sequence: CASSLAGAYRAINYGYTF. The chain links TRBV7-8 to TRBJ1-2; D might be TRBD1 (6 bases). Germline assignment: CDR1 SGHVS and CDR2 FQNEAQ. V lost 0 bases to trimming and J lost 2 bases, with 19 bases between them. The CDR3 consists of 18 residues. The whole variable domain, filled in from reference TRBV7-8 and TRBJ1-2, reads GAGVSQSPRYKVAKRGQDVALRCDPISGHVSLFWYQQALGQGPEFLTYFQNEAQLDKSGLPSDRFFAERPEGSVSTLKIQRTQQEDSAVYLCASSLAGAYRAINYGYTFGSGTRLTVV.

The V and J genes are TRBV3-1 (or the pseudogene TRBV3-2) and TRBJ2-1; a possible D gene is TRBD1 (6 bases). V lost 4 bases, J lost 7 bases, and 20 bases lay in between. Germline V gene data show CDR1 as LGHDT and CDR2 as YNNKEL (reference sequence). The CDR3 contains 16 residues. CDR3 residues: CASSPFLPGARNEQFF. CDR3 sequence (DNA): TGTGCCAGCAGCCCATTCCTTCCAGGGGCGAGGAATGAGCAGTTCTTC.